This entry features one TCR beta chain sequence. The antigen is not known. The data were taken from a study of T cell responses to AZD1222 COVID-19 vaccine. Only in-frame clones appear in the TCRdb table, and some are missing; sequencing was by immunoSEQ multiplex PCR. The data contain about 120,000 clones, more than 70% of them singletons. Study results and caveats: Seropositivity was recorded at baseline in only a handful of AZD1222 recipients. The donor cohort was predominantly white British with a female majority, and clonal diversity may have been underestimated.

The CDR3 is made up of 14 amino acids. In germline, CDR1 is SGHDT, CDR2 YYEEEE. The V end was cut by 0 bases, the J end by 0 bases, with 4 bases between. The source of this sequence is an adult in good health. This material consisted of peripheral blood, taken on day 0 of AZD1222 vaccination. This sequence joins TRBV5-6 and TRBJ2-1, with unresolved D. The CDR3: CASSLERSYNEQFF. CDR3 DNA sequence: TGTGCCAGCAGCTTGGAGCGCTCCTACAATGAGCAGTTCTTC.